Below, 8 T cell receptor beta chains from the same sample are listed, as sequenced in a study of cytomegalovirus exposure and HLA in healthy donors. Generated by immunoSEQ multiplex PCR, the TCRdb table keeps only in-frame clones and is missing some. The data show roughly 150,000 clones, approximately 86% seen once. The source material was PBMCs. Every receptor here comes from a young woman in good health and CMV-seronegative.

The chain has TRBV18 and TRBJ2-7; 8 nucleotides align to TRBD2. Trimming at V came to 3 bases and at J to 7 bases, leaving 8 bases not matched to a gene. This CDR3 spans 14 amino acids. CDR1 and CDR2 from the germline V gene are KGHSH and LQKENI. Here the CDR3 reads CASSPPGGAGEQYF. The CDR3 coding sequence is TGTGCCAGCTCACCGCCGGGGGGGGCGGGGGAGCAGTACTTC.

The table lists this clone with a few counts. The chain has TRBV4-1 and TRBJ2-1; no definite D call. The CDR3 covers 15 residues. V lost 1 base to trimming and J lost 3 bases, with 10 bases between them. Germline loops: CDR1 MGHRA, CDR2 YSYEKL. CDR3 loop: CASSQGLVYYNEQFF. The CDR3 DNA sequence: TGCGCCAGCAGCCAAGGGCTAGTTTACTACAATGAGCAGTTCTTC.

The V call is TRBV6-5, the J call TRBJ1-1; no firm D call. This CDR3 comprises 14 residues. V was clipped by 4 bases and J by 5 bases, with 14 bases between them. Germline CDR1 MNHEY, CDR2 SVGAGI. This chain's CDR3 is CASSSIYGRTEAFF. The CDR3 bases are TGTGCCAGCAGTTCTATTTACGGGAGGACTGAAGCTTTCTTT.

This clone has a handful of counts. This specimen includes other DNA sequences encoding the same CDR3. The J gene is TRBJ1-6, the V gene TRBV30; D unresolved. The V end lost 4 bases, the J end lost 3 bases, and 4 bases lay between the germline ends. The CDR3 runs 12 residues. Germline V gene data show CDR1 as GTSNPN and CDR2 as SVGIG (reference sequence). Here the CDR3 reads CAWTGYNSPLHF. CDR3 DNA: TGTGCCTGGACGGGCTATAATTCACCCCTCCACTTT.

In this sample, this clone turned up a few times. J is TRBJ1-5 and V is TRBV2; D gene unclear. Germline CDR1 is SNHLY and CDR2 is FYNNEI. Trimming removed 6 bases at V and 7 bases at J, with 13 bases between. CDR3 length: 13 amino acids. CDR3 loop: CASREGGGQPQHF. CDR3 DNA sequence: TGTGCCAGCAGGGAGGGTGGTGGGCAGCCCCAGCATTTT.

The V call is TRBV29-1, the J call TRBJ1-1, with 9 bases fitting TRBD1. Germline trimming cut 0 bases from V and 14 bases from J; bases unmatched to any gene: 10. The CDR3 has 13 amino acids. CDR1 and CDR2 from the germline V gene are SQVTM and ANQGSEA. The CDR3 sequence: CSVEEGGQGIAFF. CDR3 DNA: TGCAGCGTTGAAGAGGGAGGACAGGGGATCGCCTTCTTT.

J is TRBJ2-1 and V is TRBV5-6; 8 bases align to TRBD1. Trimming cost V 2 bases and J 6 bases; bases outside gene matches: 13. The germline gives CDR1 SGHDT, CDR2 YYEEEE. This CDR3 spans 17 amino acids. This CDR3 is CASSLKKDRVASNEQFF. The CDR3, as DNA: TGTGCCAGCAGCTTAAAGAAGGACAGGGTGGCGAGCAATGAGCAGTTCTTC. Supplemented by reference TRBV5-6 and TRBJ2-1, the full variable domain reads DAGVTQSPTHLIKTRGQQVTLRCSPKSGHDTVSWYQQALGQGPQFIFQYYEEEERQRGNFPDRFSGHQFPNYSSELNVNALLLGDSALYLCASSLKKDRVASNEQFFGPGTRLTVL.

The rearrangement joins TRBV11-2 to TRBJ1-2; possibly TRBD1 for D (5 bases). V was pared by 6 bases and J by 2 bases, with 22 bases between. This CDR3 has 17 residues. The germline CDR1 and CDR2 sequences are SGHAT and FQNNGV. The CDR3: CASSHLRAQGANYGYTF. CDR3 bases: TGTGCCAGCAGTCACCTACGTGCGCAGGGCGCAAACTATGGCTACACCTTC.